This T cell receptor beta chain was found in a study of T cells in women clearing cervical HPV infection. General observations from the study: Richness plus V gene abundances separated cases from controls with AUC roughly 0.83.

Germline lookup yields CDR1 MDHEN and CDR2 SYDVKM. Trimming removed 4 bases from V and 2 bases from J, with 13 bases in between. This CDR3 contains 15 residues. The repertoire was sequenced with immunoSEQ multiplex PCR; TCRdb's copy has only in-frame clones and lacks some. This sample's table reports about 22,000 clones. Of note for this clone: Its antigen is not identified. The read terminates 3 residues before the CDR3 end, so the remaining end is supplied by the germline J gene.

The rearrangement joins TRBV28 to TRBJ2-3; tentative D call: TRBD1 (6 bases). Material for sequencing was blood buffy coat. This receptor was identified in a woman aged 18-70 years with a cervical HPV16 infection that either progressed to CIN3+ or cleared (not recorded which). The CDR3 bases that were read are TGTGCCAGCAGTTCCTCGGGACATCACACAGATACG. Amino acid sequence: CASSSSGHHTDT. The whole CDR3 reads CASSSSGHHTDTQYF.